The present T cell receptor beta chain was sequenced within a study of blood T cell repertoires in COVID-19. For the study at large: COVID-19 samples collected from the United States, Italy and Spain covered acute and convalescent phases. Sample material is recorded as cDNA or gDNA derived from T cells, B-cell-depleted T cells, or PBMCs.

CDR1 is GTSNPN, CDR2 SVGIG, per germline (reference sequence). The CDR3 consists of 13 residues. Trimming removed 5 bases at V and 5 bases at J, with 15 bases between. How the authors handled the data: Amplification of reference gene primers was used by the study to estimate nucleated cell counts. Repertoires were generated with immunoSEQ multiplex PCR, while TCRdb's copy carries only in-frame clones and drops some. V, J and clone size reflect that table, while D and trimming were determined from the DNA. The sample yields about 300,000 clones, approximately 84% seen once. The V gene is TRBV30, the J gene TRBJ1-1; D perhaps matches TRBD1 (5 bases). The sequencing sample was made of peripheral blood. The receptor comes from a human donor with COVID-19, enrolled during active disease. The donor label of this sample is uncertain. CDR3 in amino acids: CAWDPFGATEAFF. In DNA, the CDR3 is TGTGCCTGGGATCCCTTTGGGGCGACTGAAGCTTTCTTT.